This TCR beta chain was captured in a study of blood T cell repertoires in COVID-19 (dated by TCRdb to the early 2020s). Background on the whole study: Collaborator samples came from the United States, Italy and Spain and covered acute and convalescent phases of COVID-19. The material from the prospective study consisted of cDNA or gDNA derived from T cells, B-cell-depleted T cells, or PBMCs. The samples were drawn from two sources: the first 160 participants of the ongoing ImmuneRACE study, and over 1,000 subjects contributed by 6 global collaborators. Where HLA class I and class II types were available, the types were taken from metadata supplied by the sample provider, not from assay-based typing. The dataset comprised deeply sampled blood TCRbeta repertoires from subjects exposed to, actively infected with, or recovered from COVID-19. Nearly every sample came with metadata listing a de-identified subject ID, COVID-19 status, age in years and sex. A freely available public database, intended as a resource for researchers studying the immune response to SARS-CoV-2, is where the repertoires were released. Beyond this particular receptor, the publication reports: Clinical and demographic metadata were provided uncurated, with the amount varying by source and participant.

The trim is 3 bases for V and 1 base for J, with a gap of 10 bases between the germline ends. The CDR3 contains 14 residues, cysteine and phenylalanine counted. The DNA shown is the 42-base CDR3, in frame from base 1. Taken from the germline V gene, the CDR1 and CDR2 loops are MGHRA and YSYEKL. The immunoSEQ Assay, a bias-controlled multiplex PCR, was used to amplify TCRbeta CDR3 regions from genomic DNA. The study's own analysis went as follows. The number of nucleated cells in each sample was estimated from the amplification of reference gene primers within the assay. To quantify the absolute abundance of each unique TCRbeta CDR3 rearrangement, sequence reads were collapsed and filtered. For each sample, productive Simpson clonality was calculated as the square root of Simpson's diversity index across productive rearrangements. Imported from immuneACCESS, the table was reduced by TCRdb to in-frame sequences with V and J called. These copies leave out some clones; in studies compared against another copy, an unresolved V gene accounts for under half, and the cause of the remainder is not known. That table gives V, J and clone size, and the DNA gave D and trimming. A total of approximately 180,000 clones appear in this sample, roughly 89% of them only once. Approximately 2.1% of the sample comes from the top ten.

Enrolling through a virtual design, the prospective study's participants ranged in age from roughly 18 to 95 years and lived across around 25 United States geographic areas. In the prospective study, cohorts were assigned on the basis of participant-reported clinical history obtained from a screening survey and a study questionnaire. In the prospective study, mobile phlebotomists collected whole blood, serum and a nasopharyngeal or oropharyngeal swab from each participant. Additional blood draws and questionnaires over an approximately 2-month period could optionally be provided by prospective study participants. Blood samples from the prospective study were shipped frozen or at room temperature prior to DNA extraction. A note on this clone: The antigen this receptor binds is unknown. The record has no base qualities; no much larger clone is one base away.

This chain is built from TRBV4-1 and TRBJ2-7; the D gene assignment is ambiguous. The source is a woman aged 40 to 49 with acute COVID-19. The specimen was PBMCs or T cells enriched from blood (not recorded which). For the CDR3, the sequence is CASSHLQSSYEQYF. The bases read TGCGCCAGCAGCCATCTACAGAGTTCCTACGAGCAGTACTTC.